The 12 T cell receptor beta chains given below trace back to one sample, sequenced in a study of regulatory T cells in long-lasting Graves disease. For TCR beta, libraries came from iRepertoire HTBI primers and Arm-PCR of CDR3 regions. MiXCR was run by TCRdb on the multiplex PCR reads, yielding one entry per CDR3 protein. The sample shows 350,000 to 500,000 distinct CDR3 sequences, roughly 23% of them seen only once. Documented time point: persistent/refractory GD, antithyroid drugs over 5 years with positive TRAb. Following extraction of RNA from PBMCs, that RNA was used to make the TCR library. Sequencing used peripheral blood mononuclear cells (PBMCs), obtained when the disease was refractory, from a patient treated with antithyroid drugs. These receptors all stem from a female donor with Graves disease.

This clonotype has a count of ten or more. One end of the junction fails to match germline, which may point to a read error. CDR3 in DNA: TGCAGCGTTGAACTAGCGAAGACCGGGGAGCTGTTTTTT. Translating it yields CSVELAKTGELFF. The V and J genes are TRBV29-1 and TRBJ2-2; perhaps TRBD2 as D (6 bases). Germline V gene lookup returns CDR1 SQVTM and CDR2 ANQGSEA. The CDR3 covers 13 residues.

The chain is built from TRBV5-5 and TRBJ2-7; 11 bases fit TRBD1. V lost 5 bases and J lost 2; bases outside the gene matches: 9. The CDR3 totals 16 residues. Germline V gene sequence: CDR1 SGHKS, CDR2 YYEKEE (reference sequence). CDR3 bases: TGTGCCAGCAGTCCGGACAGGGGGCGGGCTACCTACGAGCAGTACTTC. The encoded protein is CASSPDRGRATYEQYF.

This chain connects TRBV6-1 to TRBJ2-3, with TRBD2 identical over 7 bases. The germline V gene has CDR1 MNHNS and CDR2 SASEGT. CDR3 length: 14 residues. With 6 bases clipped from V and 3 bases from J, the junction kept 6 bases outside the gene matches. The CDR3, as DNA: TGTGCCAGCAGGGGGGGGATTGCGACAGATACGCAGTATTTT. The encoded protein is CASRGGIATDTQYF.

About this clonotype itself: Relative to the germline gene, one junction end is altered; a read error may explain this. The chain recombines TRBV6-2 or TRBV6-3 with TRBJ1-5; 7 bases match TRBD1. CDR3 length: 15 amino acids. Germline V lookup: CDR1 MNHEY, CDR2 SVGEGT. The CDR3 reads CVSSYSGQNNQPQHF. The CDR3 DNA reads TGTGTCAGCAGTTACTCGGGACAGAATAATCAGCCCCAGCATTTT.

This clonotype was seen only a few times. The chain has TRBV30 and TRBJ2-7, with no clear D. The germline V gene encodes CDR1 GTSNPN and CDR2 SVGIG (reference sequence). The CDR3 spans 12 residues. Trimming took off 4 bases at V and 1 base at J, with 8 bases between the two ends. CDR3 coding DNA: TGTGCCTGGACAGGAAAGTCCTACGAGCAGTACTTC. This encodes CAWTGKSYEQYF.

This rearrangement joins TRBV5-4 to TRBJ2-2; D might be TRBD2 (6 bases). The CDR3 totals 15 residues. V lost 3 bases, J lost 0 bases, and 9 bases lay in between. Germline V gene data show CDR1 as SGHNT and CDR2 as YYREEE (reference sequence). CDR3 bases: TGTGCCAGCAGCTCCCTAGCGTCGAACACCGGGGAGCTGTTTTTT. Translating gives CASSSLASNTGELFF.

This clonotype was seen at least ten times. The chain couples TRBV2 to TRBJ2-4; no reliable D call. The germline gives CDR1 SNHLY, CDR2 FYNNEI. CDR3 length: 12 amino acids. V shed 2 bases and J shed 5 bases, with 4 bases lying between them. The CDR3 DNA follows: TGTGCCAGCAGTGAATTGGAAAACATTCAGTACTTC. Protein sequence: CASSELENIQYF.

The rearrangement joins TRBV7-9 to TRBJ1-5; the D is unclear. Germline CDR1 SEHNR, CDR2 FQNEAQ (reference sequence). CDR3 length equals 13 residues. V was cut by 0 bases and J by 6 bases, with 6 bases left in between. The CDR3 DNA reads as TGTGCCAGCAGCTTAGCGGCCGCTCAGCCCCAGCATTTT. This codes for CASSLAAAQPQHF.

This clonotype was found many times. The CDR3 coding sequence is TGTGCCAGCAGCTTAGGGGGGAGCAAAAACATTCAGTACTTC. Protein: CASSLGGSKNIQYF. The chain is built from TRBV7-2 and TRBJ2-4; D may match TRBD1 or TRBD2 (5 bases each). The CDR3 is 14 amino acids. CDR1 and CDR2 (germline): SGHTA, FQGNSA. Trimming left V 1 base short and J 3 bases short, with 7 bases between.

This clonotype was seen at least ten times. The chain carries TRBV28 and TRBJ2-7; D remains unclear. The germline CDR1 and CDR2 sequences are MDHEN and SYDVKM. This CDR3 has 14 residues. V shed 6 bases and J shed 0 bases, with 12 bases lying between them. CDR3: CASSPRSFSYEQYF. CDR3 DNA sequence: TGTGCCAGCAGCCCGAGAAGTTTCTCCTACGAGCAGTACTTC. Supplemented by reference TRBV28 and TRBJ2-7, the full variable domain reads DVKVTQSSRYLVKRTGEKVFLECVQDMDHENMFWYRQDPGLGLRLIYFSYDVKMKEKGDIPEGYSVSREKKERFSLILESASTNQTSMYLCASSPRSFSYEQYFGPGTRLTVT.

This clonotype occurred many times. V is TRBV9 and J is TRBJ2-5, with a possible D match to TRBD1 (6 bases). Germline CDR1 SGDLS, CDR2 YYNGEE. This CDR3 has 13 residues. V was clipped by 6 bases and J by 1 base, with 10 bases between them. The CDR3 coding sequence is TGTGCCAGCAACCGGGACACCCAAGAGACCCAGTACTTC. It codes for CASNRDTQETQYF.

The V call is TRBV24-1, the J call TRBJ2-3; 13 bases are shared with TRBD2. Germline assignment: CDR1 KGHDR and CDR2 SFDVKD. The CDR3 spans 22 residues. V lost 0 bases to trimming and J lost 1 base; unmatched junction nucleotides: 15. Here the CDR3 DNA reads TGTGCCACCAGTGATTTGCCTGGGAGGGGGACTAGCGGGATCCCGGGCACAGATACGCAGTATTTT. Translation gives CATSDLPGRGTSGIPGTDTQYF.